Listed here is a single T cell receptor beta chain. The target antigen is unknown. Per germline, CDR1 SGHRS and CDR2 YFSETQ. Trimming cost V 2 bases and J 4 bases; bases outside gene matches: 10. The CDR3 contains 16 residues. This record comes from a study of cytomegalovirus exposure and HLA in healthy donors. The PCR was carried out with 60 Vbeta primers and 13 Jbeta primers. Study processing details: A later analysis counted around 74 million unique TCR beta chains, some 11 million shared. Clones were sequenced by immunoSEQ multiplex PCR, and TCRdb holds only the in-frame ones, with some missing. Clone size and the V and J calls come from that table; the DNA yielded D and trimming. The sample consists of roughly 93,000 clones, about 74% of them appearing once. Study-wide results and limits: A later analysis, which compared TCR beta chains of equal frequency, found the HLA-associated ones more clonally expanded. Sequencing depth across donors, presence/absence analyses assumed, was roughly uniform. Researchers reported in a later analysis that common viral pathogens appeared linked to several top clusters.

This sequence originates from a man between 35 and 55 years old in good health and CMV-seronegative. The sample was PBMCs. V gene TRBV5-1 combines with J gene TRBJ2-3, with 7 positions matching TRBD1. Here the CDR3 reads CASSLQGTVRPDTQYF. The CDR3 DNA follows: TGCGCCAGCAGCTTACAGGGGACAGTAAGACCAGATACGCAGTATTTT.